A selection of T cell receptor beta chains follows, all from one sample in a study of CD8 T cells in Susac syndrome. MiXCR, applied by TCRdb to the immunoSEQ multiplex PCR reads, yields one record per CDR3 protein. The sample carries a few hundred thousand distinct CDR3 sequences, around 93% recorded once. The source material was CD4+ T cells from PBMCs. The source of these receptors is a human donor with Susac syndrome. Each CDR3 is given with its conserved first and last residue. Fields, in order: clone size, D gene, V gene, J gene, CDR3 DNA, CDR3 protein. D genes are given only for firm matches. A row's size may be missing; if present it is once, few, many or a size class.

>NA|NA|TRBV7-6|TRBJ2-7
TGTGCCAGCAGCTTCCCCGTATCAGAGTACGAGCAGTACTTC
CASSFPVSEYEQYF
>NA|TRBD1|TRBV29-1|TRBJ1-3
TGCAGCGTTGGAACGACAGGGGACGGAAACACCATATATTTT
CSVGTTGDGNTIYF
>NA|TRBD1|TRBV5-1|TRBJ1-1
TGCGCCAGCAGCTGGGGCCGGGACAGGGGTAGGACTGAAGCTTTCTTT
CASSWGRDRGRTEAFF
>once|NA|TRBV30|TRBJ1-2
TGTGCCTGGAGTGGCGGACCTCTATTGGGCTACACCTTC
CAWSGGPLLGYTF
>NA|NA|TRBV30|TRBJ1-2
TGTGCCTGGAATCGAGGAGGGAACGGCTACACCTTC
CAWNRGGNGYTF
>NA|NA|TRBV9|TRBJ1-1
TGTGCCAGCAGCGCAACGCACACAGGGAAGAACACTGAAGCTTTCTTT
CASSATHTGKNTEAFF
>NA|NA|TRBV9|TRBJ1-2
TGTGCCAGCAGCGTAACCCCGGACAGTTTTGATAGGGGCTACACCTTC
CASSVTPDSFDRGYTF
>NA|TRBD1|TRBV20-1|TRBJ1-4
TGCAGTGCTACCTCCGGGACAGGGGATGAAAAACTGTTTTTT
CSATSGTGDEKLFF
>NA|NA|TRBV7-8|TRBJ1-1
TGTGCCAGCAGCATGTTGACAGTTACTGAAGCTTTCTTT
CASSMLTVTEAFF
>NA|TRBD1|TRBV29-1|TRBJ1-2
TGCAGCGTTGACAGGGGCGGGACAGCGTATGGCTACACCTTC
CSVDRGGTAYGYTF
>NA|NA|TRBV30|TRBJ2-2
TGTGCCTGGTTCTTAGCACAGGACACCGGGGAGCTGTTTTTT
CAWFLAQDTGELFF
>once|NA|TRBV30|TRBJ1-6
TGTGCCTGGAATATGATCGGAGTTTCCTATAATTCACCCCTCCACTTT
CAWNMIGVSYNSPLHF
>NA|NA|TRBV5-1|TRBJ2-7
TGCGCCAGCAGCCCCCCCGGGAAATACGAGCAGTACTTC
CASSPPGKYEQYF
>NA|NA|TRBV2|TRBJ1-2
TGTGCCAGCAGTGAAGAGGGACTTGGTAACTATGGCTACACCTTC
CASSEEGLGNYGYTF
>once|NA|TRBV15|TRBJ2-7
TGTGCCACCAGCAGAGATCCAGGGGGGTCCTACGAGCAGTACTTC
CATSRDPGGSYEQYF
>NA|TRBD2|TRBV6-1|TRBJ2-1
TGTGCCAGCAGTGCCATCAGCGGGGGGGCTTATAATGAGCAGTTCTTC
CASSAISGGAYNEQFF
>NA|NA|TRBV7-2|TRBJ1-2
TGTGCCAGCAGCGCTGACAGGATACCTGCTAACTATGGCTACACCTTC
CASSADRIPANYGYTF
>NA|NA|TRBV18|TRBJ1-2
TGTGCCAGCTCACTAACAGGGATAGGCAACTATGGCTACACCTTC
CASSLTGIGNYGYTF
>NA|TRBD1|TRBV29-1|TRBJ1-1
TGCAGCGTTACTCGGCAGGGGGCTCTCGGCACTGAAGCTTTCTTT
CSVTRQGALGTEAFF
>NA|TRBD1|TRBV6-5|TRBJ1-2
TGTGCCAGCAGTTCGGACAGGGTTGGAGGCTACACCTTC
CASSSDRVGGYTF
>NA|NA|TRBV5-1|TRBJ2-7
TGCGCCAGCAGCTCCCCCGGCTCCTACGAGCAGTACTTC
CASSSPGSYEQYF
>NA|NA|TRBV29-1|TRBJ2-1
TGCAGCGTTGAAGGGCAACGAGGGGGGGGCCCGGGGAATGAGCAGTTCTTC
CSVEGQRGGGPGNEQFF
>NA|NA|TRBV12-3/TRBV12-4|TRBJ2-3
TGTGCCAGCAGACCTGGGGCGAACCGCCTCACAGATACGCAGTATTTT
CASRPGANRLTDTQYF
>NA|TRBD1|TRBV30|TRBJ1-1
TGTGCCTGGTTCGACAGGGGAGACACTGAAGCTTTCTTT
CAWFDRGDTEAFF
>NA|NA|TRBV20-1|TRBJ1-2
TGCAGTGCTCCCCCCTCAGGGCATGGCTACACCTTC
CSAPPSGHGYTF
>few|TRBD2|TRBV12-3/TRBV12-4|TRBJ2-2
TGTGCCAGCAGTCCCGGGGGGACCACCGGGGAGCTGTTTTTT
CASSPGGTTGELFF
>NA|NA|TRBV19|TRBJ2-4
TGTGCCAGTAGAGGTATAGCCAAAAACATTCAGTACTTC
CASRGIAKNIQYF
>NA|NA|TRBV6-5|TRBJ1-1
TGTGCCAGCAGTTACTCGCAGCGGGGGCATTGGAGAGCTGAAGCTTTCTTT
CASSYSQRGHWRAEAFF
>NA|NA|TRBV30|TRBJ2-3
TGTGCCTGGAGCGCTAGGACCGAACCCACAGATACGCAGTATTTT
CAWSARTEPTDTQYF